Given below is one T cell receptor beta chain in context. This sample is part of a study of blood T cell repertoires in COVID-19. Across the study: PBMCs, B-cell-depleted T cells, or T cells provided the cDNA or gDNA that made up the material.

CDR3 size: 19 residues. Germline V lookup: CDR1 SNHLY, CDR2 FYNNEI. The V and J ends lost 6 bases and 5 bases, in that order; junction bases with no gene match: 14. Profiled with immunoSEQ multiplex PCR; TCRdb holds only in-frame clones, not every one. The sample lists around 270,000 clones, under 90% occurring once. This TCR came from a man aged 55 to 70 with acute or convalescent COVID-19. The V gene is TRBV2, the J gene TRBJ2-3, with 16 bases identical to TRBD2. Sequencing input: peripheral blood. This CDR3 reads CASRGLGLAGGGVRDTQYF. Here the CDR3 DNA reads TGTGCCAGCAGAGGCCTGGGACTAGCGGGGGGGGGAGTGAGAGATACGCAGTATTTT.